The rows below give T cell receptor beta chains drawn from one sample of a study of blood T cell repertoires in COVID-19. TCRdb keeps only in-frame clones here, not all; method: immunoSEQ multiplex PCR. The data contain 130,000 to 150,000 clones, around four fifths of them seen just once; the ten biggest clones take up more than 5%. Material: PBMCs or T cells enriched from blood (not recorded which). Source of these receptors: a woman aged 40 to 50 who had recovered from COVID-19. The CDR3 runs from the conserved cysteine through the conserved F or W. A D gene is named only where the DNA matches it firmly. Clone size is given for some rows only: seen once, a few or many times, or a class if the clone is expanded.

V	J	length	size	D	CDR3	DNA
TRBV9	TRBJ2-7	14	NA	NA	CASSYSGGFYEQYF	TGTGCCAGCAGCTACTCTGGGGGGTTCTACGAGCAGTACTTC
TRBV30	TRBJ1-1	13	few	NA	CAWSHRSATEAFF	TGTGCCTGGAGTCATCGGTCTGCCACTGAAGCTTTCTTT
TRBV4-1	TRBJ1-4	16	NA	NA	CASSQDPGQANEKLFF	TGCGCCAGCAGCCAAGATCCGGGACAAGCTAATGAAAAACTGTTTTTT
TRBV25-1	TRBJ2-6	10	NA	NA	CASSGERMTF	TGTGCCAGCAGTGGAGAACGCATGACTTTC
TRBV19	TRBJ1-1	15	NA	TRBD1	CASRKLTGENTEAFF	TGTGCCAGTAGGAAGCTGACAGGGGAGAACACTGAAGCTTTCTTT
TRBV11-3	TRBJ1-1	13	NA	NA	CASSQAVNTEAFF	TGTGCCAGCAGTCAGGCTGTGAACACTGAAGCTTTCTTT
TRBV18	TRBJ1-1	15	NA	TRBD1	CASSPLTGRNTEAFF	TGTGCCAGCTCACCCTTGACAGGGAGAAACACTGAAGCTTTCTTT
TRBV4-1	TRBJ2-4	16	few	TRBD2	CASSQDATAGWDIQYF	TGCGCCAGCAGCCAAGACGCTACAGCGGGATGGGACATTCAGTACTTC
TRBV5-8	TRBJ2-1	16	NA	TRBD2	CASSPRLAGLYNEQFF	TGTGCCAGCAGCCCAAGACTAGCGGGACTCTACAATGAGCAGTTCTTC
TRBV5-4	TRBJ1-2	13	NA	NA	CASSLDPRNGYTF	TGTGCCAGCAGCTTGGATCCCAGAAATGGCTACACCTTC
TRBV5-4	TRBJ2-1	14	NA	NA	CASSPMTGLYEQFF	TGTGCCAGCAGCCCAATGACTGGTCTTTATGAGCAGTTCTTC